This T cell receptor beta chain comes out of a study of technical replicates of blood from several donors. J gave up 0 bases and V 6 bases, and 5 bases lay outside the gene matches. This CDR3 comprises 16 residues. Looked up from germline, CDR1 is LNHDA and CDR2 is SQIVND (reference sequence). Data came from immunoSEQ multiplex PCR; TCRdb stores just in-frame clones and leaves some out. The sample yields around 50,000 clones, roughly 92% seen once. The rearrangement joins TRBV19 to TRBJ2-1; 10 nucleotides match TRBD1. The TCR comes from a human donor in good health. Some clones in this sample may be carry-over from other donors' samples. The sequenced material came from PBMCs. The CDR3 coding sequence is TGTGCCAGTAGGCAGGGACAGGGGAGCTCCTACAATGAGCAGTTCTTC. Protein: CASRQGQGSSYNEQFF. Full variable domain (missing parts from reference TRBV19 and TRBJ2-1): DGGITQSPKYLFRKEGQNVTLSCEQNLNHDAMYWYRQDPGQGLRLIYYSQIVNDFQKGDIAEGYSVSREKKESFPLTVTSAQKNPTAFYLCASRQGQGSSYNEQFFGPGTRLTVL.